The TCR beta chain under discussion was sequenced for a study of cytomegalovirus exposure and HLA in healthy donors. The study's findings and limits: Later, an analysis showed that TCR beta chains associated with HLA were more clonally expanded than others that were equally common. Researchers reported from a later analysis that most CMV-associated TCR beta chains appeared HLA-restricted. Across all donors, roughly uniform sequencing depth was an assumption of the presence/absence analyses. The dataset shows that most TCR sequences were rare, while some public TCRs occurred in many donors.

CDR3 length: 13 residues. The J segment lost 6 bases and the V segment lost 4 bases, leaving 6 bases of the junction unmatched. Germline loops: CDR1 SGHDN, CDR2 FVKESK. Primers: 60 Vbeta forward and 13 Jbeta reverse. Clones were read by immunoSEQ multiplex PCR, and TCRdb kept only the in-frame ones, dropping some. The sample contains about 120,000 clones, about 83% of which appear only once. This clone occurred a few times. As yet, its antigen is unknown. The chain recombines TRBV14 with TRBJ2-7, with 7 nucleotides matching TRBD1. The receptor was isolated from a woman between 40 and 50 years old in good health and CMV-seropositive. The specimen was PBMCs. This CDR3 is CASSPRQGSEQYF. DNA for the CDR3: TGTGCCAGCAGCCCCAGACAGGGAAGCGAGCAGTACTTC. The full variable domain, rest sourced from reference TRBV14 and TRBJ2-7, is EAGVTQFPSHSVIEKGQTVTLRCDPISGHDNLYWYRRVMGKEIKFLLHFVKESKQDESGMPNNRFLAERTGGTYSTLKVQPAELEDSGVYFCASSPRQGSEQYFGPGTRLTVT.